The 28 T cell receptor beta chains presented below share a single source sample, sequenced in a study of cytomegalovirus exposure and HLA in healthy donors. Researchers ran the PCR with 60 Vbeta and 13 Jbeta primers. Repertoires were generated with immunoSEQ multiplex PCR, while TCRdb's copy carries only in-frame clones and drops some. This repertoire shows some 180,000 clones, about 80% found once; its top ten account for more than 1.4%. The sequencing sample was made of PBMCs. These receptor sequences come from a man aged 18 to 35 in good health and CMV-seronegative.

The gene calls are TRBV9 and TRBJ1-2; 8 bases are shared with TRBD1. The CDR3 extends over 17 amino acids. Germline V CDR1 and CDR2: SGDLS, YYNGEE. The ends lost 3 bases at V and 4 bases at J; junction bases unmatched: 14. Here the CDR3 reads CASSGGGPGQEIYGYTF. CDR3 in DNA: TGTGCCAGCAGCGGGGGGGGACCGGGACAGGAAATCTATGGCTACACCTTC.

This chain connects TRBV18 to TRBJ2-7; 11 bases align to TRBD1. The germline gives CDR1 KGHSH, CDR2 LQKENI. The CDR3 length is 16 residues. J gave up 4 bases and V 2 bases, and 7 bases lay outside the gene matches. The DNA for the CDR3 is TGTGCCAGCTCACCAAGCCCCGGGACAGGGGGTTACGAGCAGTACTTC. This translates into CASSPSPGTGGYEQYF.

This clone showed up just a few times. The chain joins TRBV9 to TRBJ2-1; 8 bases match TRBD2. V shed 5 bases and J 5 bases; nucleotides not matched to a gene: 9. The germline V gene has CDR1 SGDLS and CDR2 YYNGEE. The CDR3 extends over 15 amino acids. The CDR3 DNA reads as TGTGCCAGCAGTTTTTTAACGGGGGGGGACAATGAGCAGTTCTTC. As protein: CASSFLTGGDNEQFF.

The chain couples TRBV19 to TRBJ1-6; D unclear. CDR1 LNHDA and CDR2 SQIVND come from the germline V gene (reference sequence). The CDR3 is 16 amino acids. Trimming stripped 0 bases from V and 7 bases from J, with 13 bases between. CDR3 nucleotide sequence: TGTGCCAGTAGTATAGATCGGCCGAGCGTCAATTCACCCCTCCACTTT. The encoded protein is CASSIDRPSVNSPLHF.

Points on this clone: The same CDR3 can be traced to other DNA sequences in this sample. The chain is built from TRBV7-3 and TRBJ1-2; a weak D match, TRBD1 (5 bases). This CDR3 contains 14 residues. V was trimmed by 0 bases and J by 8 bases, leaving 13 bases between them. Per the germline V gene, CDR1 is SGHTA and CDR2 is FQGTGA. CDR3 residues: CASSLTGGDYGYTF. The CDR3 DNA reads as TGTGCCAGCAGCTTAACGGGGGGGGATTACGGCTACACCTTC.

The table lists this clone with a few counts. The chain carries TRBV29-1 and TRBJ1-2, with TRBD1 as a possible D gene (5 bases). This CDR3 spans 13 amino acids. From germline, CDR1 is SQVTM and CDR2 ANQGSEA. The ends were cut back, 2 bases at V and 5 bases at J, with 12 bases in the middle. The CDR3 protein is CSVERGTGYGYTF. CDR3 in DNA: TGCAGCGTTGAACGGGGGACCGGGTATGGCTACACCTTC. Drawing the rest from reference TRBV29-1 and TRBJ1-2, the complete variable domain is SAVISQKPSRDICQRGTSLTIQCQVDSQVTMMFWYRQQPGQSLTLIATANQGSEATYESGFVIDKFPISRPNLTFSTLTVSNMSPEDSSIYLCSVERGTGYGYTFGSGTRLTVV.

The chain employs TRBV10-3 and TRBJ2-2; tentative D call: TRBD2 (6 bases). CDR1 is ENHRY, CDR2 SYGVKD, per germline. Trimming cost V 5 bases and J 6 bases, with 10 bases left between them. There are 13 residues in the CDR3. CDR3 nucleotide sequence: TGTGCCATCAGTTCCCTAGCGCCCGGGGAGCTGTTTTTT. This encodes CAISSLAPGELFF.

The rearrangement joins TRBV5-6 to TRBJ1-2; no clear D. The CDR3 covers 15 residues. CDR1 is SGHDT and CDR2 is YYEEEE in the germline V gene. The V end lost 4 bases, the J end lost 2 bases, and 15 bases lay between the germline ends. The chain's CDR3 is CASSLLGLENYGYTF. The CDR3 nucleotides read TGTGCCAGCAGCCTGCTAGGTTTGGAAAACTATGGCTACACCTTC.

This clone has only one observation. The CDR3, as DNA: TGTGCCAGCAGCGGGGGGAGAGGGTCCTACGAGCAGTACTTC. Translation: CASSGGRGSYEQYF. The chain couples TRBV5-4 to TRBJ2-7; TRBD2 is a possible D gene (6 bases). Between the trimmed V and J ends, which lost 4 bases and 1 base, there was a span of 12 bases. The CDR3 contains 14 residues. Germline-derived CDR1 and CDR2 are SGHNT and YYREEE (reference sequence).

V gene TRBV10-2 combines with J gene TRBJ2-1; no clear D gene. Trimming left V 3 bases short and J 3 bases short, with 3 bases between. The CDR3 is 12 amino acids. The germline V gene encodes CDR1 WSHSY and CDR2 SAAADI. The CDR3 reads CASSDNYNEQFF. The CDR3 DNA sequence: TGCGCCAGCAGTGACAACTACAATGAGCAGTTCTTC.

This clone has more than one count but fewer than ten. V is TRBV4-3 and J is TRBJ1-2; the D is unclear. Germline lookup yields CDR1 LGHNA and CDR2 YSLEER. This CDR3 comprises 17 residues. The ends were cut back, 1 base at V and 0 bases at J, with 15 bases in the middle. DNA of the CDR3: TGCGCCAGCAGCCAAGTCGGTTACAGCTCAGCTAACTATGGCTACACCTTC. Translating it yields CASSQVGYSSANYGYTF.

V usage is TRBV9 and J usage is TRBJ2-7, with TRBD2 matching over 10 bases. V dropped 4 bases and J dropped 5; count of bases not matched to a gene: 33. The CDR3 has 23 amino acids. Germline V CDR1 and CDR2: SGDLS, YYNGEE. The CDR3 region has the DNA TGTGCCAGCAGCTCCCCTAGGTCAGGGGGACTGTGGAGCGGGGGGGCCGGGGCCCACGAGCAGTACTTC. Translated, it gives CASSSPRSGGLWSGGAGAHEQYF.

V usage is TRBV6-5 and J usage is TRBJ1-1; 8 nucleotides line up with TRBD1. The CDR3 is 15 residues long. The J segment lost 1 base and the V segment lost 1 base, leaving 2 bases of the junction unmatched. Per the germline V gene, CDR1 is MNHEY and CDR2 is SVGAGI. CDR3 DNA: TGTGCCAGCAGTTACTTTGGGACAGGGAACACTGAAGCTTTCTTT. Translating gives CASSYFGTGNTEAFF.

This rearrangement joins TRBV30 to TRBJ2-1; D is uncertain. This CDR3 region has 12 residues. V dropped 4 bases and J dropped 5 bases, with 9 bases sitting between them. CDR1 is GTSNPN and CDR2 is SVGIG in the germline V gene (reference sequence). The CDR3 reads CAWIFRNNEQFF. In DNA, the CDR3 is TGTGCCTGGATTTTCAGGAACAATGAGCAGTTCTTC.

This clone was observed once. The chain uses TRBV14 and TRBJ2-7; 8 nucleotides line up with TRBD2. The V gene end was trimmed by 8 bases and the J gene end by 7 bases; junction bases not matched to a gene: 16. The CDR3 loop spans 15 amino acids. Germline V gene sequence: CDR1 SGHDN, CDR2 FVKESK. CDR3 nucleotide sequence: TGTGCCAGCGGCCCCCGGAGCGGGAGATCCTGGGAGCAGTACTTC. Translated: CASGPRSGRSWEQYF.

This chain links TRBV21-1 with TRBJ2-7; the D call of TRBD2 is as the table states it, not checked on the DNA. TRBV21-1 is assigned pseudogene status. The CDR3 is made up of 16 amino acids. CDR3 DNA: TGTGCCAGCAGCAACGGGACTAGCGGGAGTTTCGACGAGCAGTACTTC. Translating it yields CASSNGTSGSFDEQYF.

The rearrangement joins TRBV7-3 to TRBJ2-1, with D tentatively TRBD1 (5 bases). The V gene lost 4 bases and the J gene lost 3 bases, with 16 bases spanning the gap. Germline CDR1 and CDR2: SGHTA and FQGTGA. The CDR3 contains 16 residues. In nucleotides, the CDR3 is TGTGCCAGCAGCTGGGATCCGGACACTAACTACAATGAGCAGTTCTTC. The encoded protein is CASSWDPDTNYNEQFF.

The chain joins TRBV6-6 to TRBJ1-1; 8 positions agree with TRBD1. CDR3 length: 16 amino acids. The V segment lost 6 bases and the J segment 0 bases; nucleotides outside the gene matches: 9. Germline-derived CDR1 and CDR2 are MNHNY and SVGAGI (reference sequence). In nucleotides, the CDR3 is TGTGCCAGCAGCCGGGGACAGGACCTCATGAACACTGAAGCTTTCTTT. Translating it yields CASSRGQDLMNTEAFF.

The chain links TRBV7-2 to TRBJ1-5; 7 bases fit TRBD1. After removal of 5 bases from V and 5 bases from J, the junction contained 3 bases not matched to a gene. The CDR3 is 13 residues long. Per germline, CDR1 SGHTA and CDR2 FQGNSA. The DNA of the CDR3 is TGTGCCAGCAGCCAAGACAGGGATCAGCCCCAGCATTTT. It yields the protein CASSQDRDQPQHF.

This chain joins TRBV6-5 and TRBJ1-6, with D perhaps matching TRBD1 (5 bases). The V end was cut by 7 bases, the J end by 6 bases, with 10 bases between. Looked up from germline, CDR1 is MNHEY and CDR2 is SVGAGI. CDR3 length: 13 residues. As DNA, the CDR3 is TGTGCCAGCAAGACAGACCTTAATTCACCCCTCCACTTT. This sequence encodes CASKTDLNSPLHF.

The rearrangement joins TRBV27 to TRBJ2-2, with 14 bases matching TRBD2. The CDR3 is 18 residues long. V dropped 3 bases and J dropped 6; count of bases not matched to a gene: 9. Germline loops: CDR1 MNHEY, CDR2 SMNVEV (reference sequence). The CDR3 DNA follows: TGTGCCAGCAGTTTTCGACTAGCGGGAGGGCCTAAGTCCGGGGAGCTGTTTTTT. It codes for CASSFRLAGGPKSGELFF.

This rearrangement joins TRBV19 to TRBJ1-5; 8 nucleotides line up with TRBD1. J lost 7 bases, V lost 5 bases, and 7 bases had no gene match. CDR1 is LNHDA and CDR2 is SQIVND in the germline V gene (reference sequence). The CDR3 totals 14 residues. CDR3 DNA sequence: TGTGCCAGTAGTTGGACAGGGAAAGGACAGCCCCAGCATTTT. Protein: CASSWTGKGQPQHF.

CDR3 DNA sequence: TGTGCCAGCAGGACTACTACAGGGGGTCCCACCGGGGAGCTGTTTTTT. This translates into CASRTTTGGPTGELFF. This chain connects TRBV25-1 to TRBJ2-2; 8 bases are shared with TRBD1. This CDR3 is 16 amino acids long. CDR1 is MGHDK and CDR2 is SYGVNS in the germline V gene. J lost 4 bases, V lost 6 bases, and 10 bases had no gene match.

The J gene is TRBJ1-3, the V gene TRBV6-5, with TRBD1 as a possible D gene (6 bases). There are 14 residues in the CDR3. Germline V gene lookup returns CDR1 MNHEY and CDR2 SVGAGI. V shed 0 bases and J shed 4 bases, with 7 bases lying between them. The chain's CDR3 is CASSYSDSGNTIYF. The CDR3 coding sequence is TGTGCCAGCAGTTACTCGGACAGCGGAAACACCATATATTTT.

V is TRBV13 and J is TRBJ2-2, with D perhaps TRBD2 (6 bases). There are 15 residues in the CDR3. V gave up 0 bases and J gave up 6 bases, with 11 bases separating them. Germline CDR1 is PRHDT and CDR2 is FYEKMQ (reference sequence). The CDR3 DNA follows: TGTGCCAGCAGCTTAGGGCTAGCGACGGCCGGGGAGCTGTTTTTT. It translates to CASSLGLATAGELFF.

The chain carries TRBV5-6 and TRBJ1-1; 7 nucleotides agree with TRBD1. Trimming removed 4 bases from V and 6 bases from J; junction bases left unmatched: 9. Germline CDR1 and CDR2: SGHDT and YYEEEE. CDR3 length: 14 amino acids. The DNA for the CDR3 is TGTGCCAGCAGCCGGTCTACAGGGGCGGCTGAAGCTTTCTTT. Translating it yields CASSRSTGAAEAFF.

This chain connects TRBV7-9 to TRBJ2-3; 11 nucleotides agree with TRBD2. This CDR3 is built from 15 residues. J lost 6 bases, V lost 6 bases, and 8 bases had no gene match. Per germline, CDR1 SEHNR and CDR2 FQNEAQ (reference sequence). CDR3 residues: CASRYSGGARDTQYF. The CDR3 nucleotides are TGTGCCAGCAGATATAGCGGGGGGGCCCGGGATACGCAGTATTTT. The full variable domain, in which reference TRBV7-9 and TRBJ2-3 provide the parts outside the CDR3, is DTGVSQNPRHKITKRGQNVTFRCDPISEHNRLYWYRQTLGQGPEFLTYFQNEAQLEKSRLLSDRFSAERPKGSFSTLEIQRTEQGDSAMYLCASRYSGGARDTQYFGPGTRLTVL.

The rearrangement uses TRBV10-3 and TRBJ1-2; TRBD1 aligns across 8 bases. Unmatched junction bases numbered 6, after V lost 7 bases and J lost 8 bases. The CDR3 is 12 residues long. Germline V gene lookup returns CDR1 ENHRY and CDR2 SYGVKD. Here the CDR3 DNA reads TGTGCCATCACCGGGACAGGCGGAGGCTACACCTTC. Protein product: CAITGTGGGYTF.